These 20 T cell receptor beta chains came from one sample sequenced in a study of blood T cells in healthy people across ages. PCR was performed a second time for 7 to 11 cycles using a sample-barcoded 5' primer and a J-beta primer mix. In TCRdb, the 5' RACE reads were re-called with MiXCR into one record per CDR3 protein. The data show about 1.4 million distinct CDR3 sequences, 55% to 75% seen once. Sequenced sample: blood. The receptors come from a man between 18 and 35 years old in good health.

This chain links TRBV7-6 with TRBJ2-4, with unresolved D. Germline values: CDR1 SGHVS, CDR2 FNYEAQ. Trimming shortened V by 5 bases and J by 0 bases, and 11 bases separated the two germline ends. The CDR3 has 15 residues. This CDR3 is CASSALYIAKNIQYF. The CDR3 bases are TGTGCCAGCAGCGCTTTATATATAGCCAAAAACATTCAGTACTTC. The entire variable domain, with the rest obtained from reference TRBV7-6 and TRBJ2-4, is as follows: GAGVSQSPRYKVTKRGQDVALRCDPISGHVSLYWYRQALGQGPEFLTYFNYEAQQDKSGLPNDRFSAERPEGSISTLTIQRTEQRDSAMYRCASSALYIAKNIQYFGAGTRLSVL.

The rearrangement links TRBV3-1 to TRBJ2-1, with a tentative D call TRBD2 (5 bases). This CDR3 is built from 16 residues. In germline, CDR1 is LGHDT, CDR2 YNNKEL (reference sequence). V shed 0 bases and J shed 8 bases, with 17 bases lying between them. The CDR3 DNA reads as TGTGCCAGCAGCCAAGAGTCTCTAGCATACGCTTATGAGCAGTTCTTC. Protein: CASSQESLAYAYEQFF.

On this clonotype itself: Since a much larger clone is just one base distant, this may be a read error. This chain joins TRBV12-3 or TRBV12-4 and TRBJ1-4; 9 bases are shared with TRBD1. With 5 bases clipped from V and 13 bases from J, the junction kept 8 bases outside the gene matches. The CDR3 is 13 amino acids. The CDR3 nucleotides are TGTGCCAGCAGTCCTGGACAGGGGCAAAGACTGTTTTTT. This codes for CASSPGQGQRLFF.

A few counts support this clonotype. The CDR3 nucleotides read TGTGCCAGCAGCCCGGGGGACAGGCTGAACACTGAAGCTTTCTTT. Protein: CASSPGDRLNTEAFF. The V and J genes are TRBV7-9 and TRBJ1-1; 8 bases align to TRBD1. The CDR3 has 15 residues. V was clipped by 5 bases and J by 0 bases; unmatched bases: 5. CDR1 and CDR2 (germline): SEHNR, FQNEAQ (reference sequence).

The rearrangement joins TRBV28 to TRBJ1-5, with D possibly TRBD1 on 6 matching bases. Trimming cost V 3 bases and J 6 bases, with 12 bases left between them. The CDR3 runs to 14 residues. From germline, CDR1 is MDHEN and CDR2 SYDVKM. CDR3 bases: TGTGCCAGCAGTTTGGAGGGGGACGGTCAGCCCCAGCATTTT. Translated: CASSLEGDGQPQHF.

This clonotype was detected only a few times. The V gene is TRBV20-1, the J gene TRBJ2-7; 8 nucleotides agree with TRBD1. Germline V lookup: CDR1 DFQATT, CDR2 SNEGSKA (reference sequence). V was pared by 6 bases and J by 6 bases, with 10 bases of the junction left unmatched. The CDR3 length is 13 residues. DNA for the CDR3: TGCAGTGCCAGACCGACAGGGGTAGGCGAGCAGTACTTC. Amino acids: CSARPTGVGEQYF.

This chain joins TRBV15 and TRBJ2-1; D perhaps matches TRBD1 (6 bases). With 0 bases removed from V and 9 bases from J, the gap between germline ends came to 15 bases. This CDR3 comprises 15 residues. Per germline, CDR1 LNHNV and CDR2 YYDKDF (reference sequence). CDR3 sequence reads: CATSRDFLGAGEQFF. The CDR3 DNA sequence: TGTGCCACCAGCAGAGATTTTCTGGGGGCCGGTGAGCAGTTCTTC.

The chain couples TRBV4-2 to TRBJ2-1, with 7 nucleotides matching TRBD2. The CDR3 is 14 residues long. In germline, CDR1 is LGHNA, CDR2 YNFKEQ. Trimming cost V 6 bases and J 4 bases; bases outside gene matches: 6. The CDR3 bases are TGTGCCAGCAGTCGGCGGGGGTATTACAATGAGCAGTTCTTC. Residues: CASSRRGYYNEQFF.

Here the CDR3 reads CASSAERNSPLHF. Written as DNA, the CDR3 is TGTGCCAGCAGTGCCGAGAGAAATTCACCCCTCCACTTT. The gene calls are TRBV6-4 and TRBJ1-6; D gene unclear. Germline V CDR1 and CDR2: MRHNA, SNTAGT. The CDR3 is made up of 13 amino acids. Trimming left V 4 bases short and J 7 bases short, with 8 bases between.

This CDR3 reads CASSFYPRTGAYEQYF. The CDR3 DNA reads as TGTGCCAGCAGCTTTTACCCCAGGACAGGGGCCTACGAGCAGTACTTC. The chain carries TRBV13 and TRBJ2-7; TRBD1 aligns across 9 bases. The length of the CDR3 is 16 residues. The junction had 8 bases not matched to a gene; V was cut back by 3 bases and J by 2 bases. The germline CDR1 and CDR2 sequences are PRHDT and FYEKMQ (reference sequence).

The chain recombines TRBV4-1 with TRBJ2-1; 12 bases are a match to TRBD2. The CDR3 is 18 amino acids. CDR1 and CDR2 from the germline V gene are MGHRA and YSYEKL. V was pared by 5 bases and J by 7 bases, with 15 bases of the junction left unmatched. CDR3 DNA sequence: TGCGCCAGCAGCTCGATGATGCTAGCGGGGGGGCCGAAGAATGAGCAGTTCTTC. Protein: CASSSMMLAGGPKNEQFF.

This clonotype was seen a handful of times. This rearrangement joins TRBV29-1 to TRBJ2-1; D remains ambiguous. The CDR3 extends over 10 amino acids. Per germline, CDR1 SQVTM and CDR2 ANQGSEA. V gave up 7 bases and J gave up 8 bases, with 9 bases separating them. CDR3: CSARHDEQFF. The CDR3 DNA reads TGCAGCGCCAGACACGATGAGCAGTTCTTC.

The chain uses TRBV27 and TRBJ1-2, with D perhaps matching TRBD1 (6 bases). This CDR3 region has 14 residues. The V and J ends lost 5 bases and 3 bases respectively, with 13 bases between them. CDR1 is MNHEY, CDR2 SMNVEV, per germline (reference sequence). CDR3 loop: CASSGRGGYYGYTF. In DNA form, the CDR3 reads TGTGCCAGCAGTGGCAGGGGCGGCTACTATGGCTACACCTTC.

The chain carries TRBV6-1 and TRBJ1-4; the match to TRBD1 covers 7 bases. The CDR3 runs 15 residues. The germline V gene encodes CDR1 MNHNS and CDR2 SASEGT. After removal of 1 base from V and 8 bases from J, the junction contained 7 bases not matched to a gene. In DNA, the CDR3 is TGTGCCAGCAGTGAAGTTCGCCAGGGGGGAGAAAAACTGTTTTTT. It encodes CASSEVRQGGEKLFF.

This clonotype was observed once. The gene calls are TRBV2 and TRBJ2-4; D is undetermined. The closer fit of TRBJ2-7 to the DNA end suggests the J call may be wrong. The CDR3 has 13 amino acids. In germline, CDR1 is SNHLY, CDR2 FYNNEI. The CDR3: CASSGETLYEQYF. CDR3 sequence (DNA): TGTGCCAGCAGTGGGGAAACCCTTTACGAGCAGTACTTC.

V and J are TRBV6-2 or TRBV6-3 and TRBJ2-5, with TRBD2 matching 9 bases. The end of the DNA fits TRBJ2-4 better, so the J call may be wrong. Germline V gene lookup returns CDR1 MNHEY and CDR2 SVGEGT. The CDR3 is made up of 18 amino acids. The CDR3 nucleotides are TGTGCCAGCAGCCACCCTTTAGGGCGGGGGGGGGATTTGAACATTCAGTACTTC. This translates into CASSHPLGRGGDLNIQYF.

The chain has TRBV25-1 and TRBJ2-1; 10 positions match TRBD2. CDR1 is MGHDK and CDR2 is SYGVNS in the germline V gene. This CDR3 spans 16 amino acids. J was trimmed by 5 bases and V by 4 bases; bases with no gene match: 8. The CDR3: CASSAPSGGVNNEQFF. CDR3 nucleotide sequence: TGTGCCAGCAGTGCCCCTAGCGGGGGAGTCAACAATGAGCAGTTCTTC.

The gene calls are TRBV20-1 and TRBJ2-3; D is perhaps TRBD1 or TRBD2 (5 bases each). The germline CDR1 and CDR2 sequences are DFQATT and SNEGSKA (reference sequence). Trimming cost V 1 base and J 3 bases, with 14 bases left between them. The CDR3 consists of 15 residues. CDR3 loop: CSARVRGGFTDTQYF. The CDR3 region has the DNA TGCAGTGCTAGAGTGAGGGGTGGATTTACAGATACGCAGTATTTT.

The rearrangement links TRBV29-1 to TRBJ1-5; 7 nucleotides line up with TRBD1. The V gene's germline CDR1 is SQVTM and CDR2 ANQGSEA. This CDR3 has 13 amino acids. Unmatched junction bases numbered 3, after V lost 6 bases and J lost 1 base. The DNA for the CDR3 is TGCAGCGTGGCGGACAGGAGCAATCAGCCCCAGCATTTT. It yields the protein CSVADRSNQPQHF.

The J gene is TRBJ2-1, the V gene TRBV20-1; TRBD2 matches at 10 bases. Germline lookup yields CDR1 DFQATT and CDR2 SNEGSKA (reference sequence). The CDR3 runs 16 residues. The J segment lost 7 bases and the V segment lost 1 base, leaving 10 bases of the junction unmatched. CDR3 protein: CSARGLPSGSRNEQFF. For the CDR3, the DNA is TGCAGTGCTAGAGGTCTCCCTAGCGGGAGTAGAAATGAGCAGTTCTTC.